This TCR beta chain stems from a study of CD8+ T cells in alopecia areata. Extracted RNA was reverse transcribed into cDNA, the sequencing template. Assay: immunoSEQ multiplex PCR; the TCRdb copy retains only in-frame clones and omits some. The sample has over 100,000 clones; roughly 50% are singletons. This CDR3 has 15 amino acids. V lost 0 bases to trimming and J lost 4 bases, with 9 bases between them. Germline CDR1 SGHVS, CDR2 FQNEAQ. Treatment of the sample: oral pan-JAK inhibitor, 5-10 mg twice daily. The sample was CD8+ T cells sorted from blood, taken at week 24, from a patient treated with tofacitinib. The genes are TRBV7-8 and TRBJ2-2; TRBD1 is a possible D gene (5 bases). The TCR comes from a human donor with alopecia areata. CDR3 nucleotide sequence: TGTGCCAGCAGCTTAGCGCCCAGGGCCACCGGGGAGCTGTTTTTT. It yields the protein CASSLAPRATGELFF.